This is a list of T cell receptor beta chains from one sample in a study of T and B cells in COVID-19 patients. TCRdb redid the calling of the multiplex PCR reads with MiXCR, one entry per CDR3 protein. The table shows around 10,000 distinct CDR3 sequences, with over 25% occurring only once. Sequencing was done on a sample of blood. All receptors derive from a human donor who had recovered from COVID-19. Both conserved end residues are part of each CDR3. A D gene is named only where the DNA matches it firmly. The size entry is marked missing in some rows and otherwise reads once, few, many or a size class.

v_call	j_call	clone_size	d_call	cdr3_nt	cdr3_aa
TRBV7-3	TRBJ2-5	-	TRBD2	TGTGCCAGCAGCAAAGCGGGGGGGCAAGAGACCCAGTACTTC	CASSKAGGQETQYF
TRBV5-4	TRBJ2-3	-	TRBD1	TGTGCCAGCAGTTCTTGGACAGGGCTTACAGATACGCAGTATTTT	CASSSWTGLTDTQYF
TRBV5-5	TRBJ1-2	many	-	TGTGCCAGCAGCCCGGCCGGGAGACCCAACTATGGCTACACCTTC	CASSPAGRPNYGYTF
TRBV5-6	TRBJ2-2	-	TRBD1	TGCGTTAGCAGCTTGGCCAGGGACAGACAAGGCACCGGGGAGCTGTTTTTT	CVSSLARDRQGTGELFF
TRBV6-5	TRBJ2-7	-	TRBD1	TGTGCCAGCAGTGAATGGGACAGGGACTACGAGCAGTACTTC	CASSEWDRDYEQYF
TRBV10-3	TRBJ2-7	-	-	TGTGCCATCAGTGAGTCCTCCTACGAGCAGTACTTC	CAISESSYEQYF
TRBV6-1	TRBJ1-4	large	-	TGTGCCAGCAGTGGTGACGGAGAATTTGAAAAACTGTTTTTT	CASSGDGEFEKLFF
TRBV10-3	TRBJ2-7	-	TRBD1	TGTGCCATCAGTGAACCGGGACAGGGGGCCTACGAGCAGTACTTC	CAISEPGQGAYEQYF
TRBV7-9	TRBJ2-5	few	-	TGTGCCAGCAGCCCCTTCGGGGAGACCCAGTACTTC	CASSPFGETQYF
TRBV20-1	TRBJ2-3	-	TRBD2	TGCAGTGCCGCAACACGGGGGGGAATTCTTACAGATACGCAGTATTTT	CSAATRGGILTDTQYF
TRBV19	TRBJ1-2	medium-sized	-	TGTGCCAGTAGTATCGAGGGGATGGGTGGCTACACCTTC	CASSIEGMGGYTF
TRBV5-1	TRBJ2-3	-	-	TGCGCCAGCAGCTTGGGAGGGGCAGATACGCAGTATTTT	CASSLGGADTQYF
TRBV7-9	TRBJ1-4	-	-	TGTGCCAGCAGTCCTATTAGGGGGGCGGCTAATGAAAAACTGTTTTTT	CASSPIRGAANEKLFF
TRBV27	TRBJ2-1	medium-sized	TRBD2	TGTGCCAGCAGTTTCTTGGGGGGCTCGGGAGGGATTGAGCAGTTCTTC	CASSFLGGSGGIEQFF
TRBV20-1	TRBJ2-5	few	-	TGCAGTGCTGGAGGGGGCAGGAGGGAGACCCAGTACTTC	CSAGGGRRETQYF
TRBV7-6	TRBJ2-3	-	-	TGTGCTAGCAGCCCTCAGGAATCAACACGCCTGACGCAGTATTTT	CASSPQESTRLTQYF
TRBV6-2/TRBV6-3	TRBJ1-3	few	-	TGTGCCAGCATTCCTTCAGGTGCCGGAAACACCATATATTTT	CASIPSGAGNTIYF
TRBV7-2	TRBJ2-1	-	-	TGTGCCAGCCCGCCCGAGGGCCGCTCCTACAATGAGCAGTTCTTC	CASPPEGRSYNEQFF
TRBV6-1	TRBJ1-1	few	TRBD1	TGTGCCAGCAGTACACAGGGGGCGACCACTGAAGCTTTCTTT	CASSTQGATTEAFF
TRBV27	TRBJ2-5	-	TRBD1	TGTGCCAGCAGTTTAGGCCCCGGGACAGCTCAAGAGACCCAGTACTTC	CASSLGPGTAQETQYF
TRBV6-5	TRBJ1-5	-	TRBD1	TGTGCCAGCAGTTCATACCGGGACAGCTTTAGCAATCAGCCCCAGCATTTT	CASSSYRDSFSNQPQHF
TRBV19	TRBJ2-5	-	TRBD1	TGTGCCAGTAGTATACAAGCCGGGACAGGGGGAGAGACCCAGTACTTC	CASSIQAGTGGETQYF
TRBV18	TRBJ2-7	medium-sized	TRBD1	TGTGCCAGCTCACCCTTCCGACAGGGGGGTTCCTACGAGCAGTACTTC	CASSPFRQGGSYEQYF
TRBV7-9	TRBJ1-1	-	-	TGTGCCAGCAGCTTAAGGCAGGGGAGCGCTGAAGCTTTCTTT	CASSLRQGSAEAFF
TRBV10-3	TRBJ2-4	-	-	TGTGTCACGCGACAGGAGAGCAAAAACATTCAGTACTTC	CVTRQESKNIQYF
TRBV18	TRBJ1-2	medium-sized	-	TGTGCCAGCTCACAAGCAGGTGCGCCAAACTATGGCTACACCTTC	CASSQAGAPNYGYTF
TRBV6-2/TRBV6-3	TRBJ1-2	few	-	TGTGCCAGCAGTATTGGGACCGGGACGGATTATGGCTACACCTTC	CASSIGTGTDYGYTF
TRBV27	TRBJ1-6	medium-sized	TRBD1	TGTGCCAGCAGTTACCTGGACAGGAGGGTTTCACCCCTCCACTTT	CASSYLDRRVSPLHF
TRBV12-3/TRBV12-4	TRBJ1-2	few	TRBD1	TGTGCCAGCAGTTTGGACAGGGCCAGAGGCGGCTACACCTTC	CASSLDRARGGYTF
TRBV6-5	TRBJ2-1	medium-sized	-	TGTGCCAGCAGTTACTCTAATGAGCAGTTCTTC	CASSYSNEQFF
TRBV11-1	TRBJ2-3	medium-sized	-	TGTGCCAGCAGCCTCTTCCTGGGGGCAGAAGATACGCAGTATTTT	CASSLFLGAEDTQYF
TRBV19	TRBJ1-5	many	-	TGTGCCAGTACCCTAAGGGCGGCGGAGTGGAGCAATCAGCCCCAGCATTTT	CASTLRAAEWSNQPQHF
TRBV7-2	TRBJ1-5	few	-	TGTGCCAGCAGCTCGGCAGGCAATCAGCCCCAGCATTTT	CASSSAGNQPQHF
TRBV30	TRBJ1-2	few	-	TGTGCCTGGACTCCCGAGACAGCTAACTATGGCTACACCTTC	CAWTPETANYGYTF
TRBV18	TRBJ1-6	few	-	TGTGCCAGCTCACCAGCCGGGGGCGGGTCACCCCTCCACTTT	CASSPAGGGSPLHF
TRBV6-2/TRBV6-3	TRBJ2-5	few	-	TGTGCCAGCAGCAGATCTTGGGAGACCCAGTACTTC	CASSRSWETQYF
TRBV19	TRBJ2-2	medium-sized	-	TGTGCCAGTAACGGGAGACTTAACACCGGGGAGCTGTTTTTT	CASNGRLNTGELFF
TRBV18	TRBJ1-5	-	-	TGTGCCAGCTCACTAGAGGAATTGGGCAATCAGCCCCAGCATTTT	CASSLEELGNQPQHF
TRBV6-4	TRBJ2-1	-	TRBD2	TGTGCCAGCAGCCCAACCTACCCCTCCGGACTAGCGGGAGGTGTAAATGAGCAGCTCTTC	CASSPTYPSGLAGGVNEQLF
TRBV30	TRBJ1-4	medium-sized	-	TGTGCCTGGAAGACCAATGAAAAACTGTTTTTT	CAWKTNEKLFF
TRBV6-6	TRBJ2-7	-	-	TGTGCCAGCAGTTACCGGGCACAGACGGGCGAGCAGTACTTC	CASSYRAQTGEQYF
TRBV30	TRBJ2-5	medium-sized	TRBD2	TGTGCCTGGAGTGTACCCCAGACTGGGGGGGTCCAGTACTTC	CAWSVPQTGGVQYF
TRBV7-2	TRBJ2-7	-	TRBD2	TGTGCCAGCAGCTTAGCCGTCCTAAGCGGGGATTACTACGAGCAGTACTTC	CASSLAVLSGDYYEQYF
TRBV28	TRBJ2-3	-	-	TGTGCCAGCAGTCCACCCAGGGCAACAGATACGCAGTATTTT	CASSPPRATDTQYF
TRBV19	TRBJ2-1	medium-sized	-	TGTGCCAGTAGTACCTTTCGGCGGGGCTCGGGCAATGAGCAGTTCTTC	CASSTFRRGSGNEQFF
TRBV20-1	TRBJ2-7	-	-	TGCAGTGCTAGAGGTCTAGGGAACGAGCAGTACTTC	CSARGLGNEQYF
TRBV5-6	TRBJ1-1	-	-	TGTGCCAGCAGCCTGTTAAAGGCGGGCACTGAAGCTTTCTTT	CASSLLKAGTEAFF
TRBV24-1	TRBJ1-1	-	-	TGTGCCACCAGTGAACGATCGAACACTGAAGCTTTCTTT	CATSERSNTEAFF
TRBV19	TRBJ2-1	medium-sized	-	TGTGCCAGTAGTATACGACACAGCGATGAGCAGTTCTTC	CASSIRHSDEQFF
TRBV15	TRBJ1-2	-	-	TGTGCCACCAGCAGAGAAGGGACTGTCTATGGCTACACCTTC	CATSREGTVYGYTF
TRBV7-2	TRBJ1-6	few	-	TGTGCCAGCGGTACCCTTGGGGGGAGGAGGAATTCACCCCTCCACTTT	CASGTLGGRRNSPLHF
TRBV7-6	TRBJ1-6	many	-	TGTGCCAGCAGCTTAAGTGGGGGATCCTCCTATAATTCACCCCTCCACTTT	CASSLSGGSSYNSPLHF
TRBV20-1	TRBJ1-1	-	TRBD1	TGCAGTGCTCGCGACAGGGGGACTGAAGCTTTCTTT	CSARDRGTEAFF
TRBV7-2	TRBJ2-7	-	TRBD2	TGTGCCAGCAGCTTTGGGACTAGAGAAGGCGAGCAGTACTTC	CASSFGTREGEQYF
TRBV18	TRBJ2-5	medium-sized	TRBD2	TGTGCCAGCTCACGCGGACTAGCGGGGGGGCCTAACCAAGAGACCCAGTACTTC	CASSRGLAGGPNQETQYF